Presented here are 25 T cell receptor beta chains from one specimen sequenced in a study of neurological immune-mediated disorders. TCRdb re-analysed the 5' RACE reads in MiXCR, keeping a single row per CDR3 protein. The sample records 15,000 to 20,000 distinct CDR3 sequences, around 10% being singletons. Sequencing was performed on CD8+ T cells from blood. All receptors come from a woman between 45 and 65 years old in good health.

Ten or more counts support this clonotype. V usage is TRBV20-1 and J usage is TRBJ2-7; the match to TRBD2 covers 7 bases. This CDR3 has 12 amino acids. CDR1 and CDR2 (germline): DFQATT, SNEGSKA (reference sequence). The trim removed 3 bases at V and 4 bases at J, leaving 3 bases unmatched. The CDR3 DNA reads as TGCAGTGCTAGGTCCGGGAGGTACGAGCAGTACTTC. Amino acid sequence: CSARSGRYEQYF.

This clonotype is labeled as medium-sized. The CDR3 loop reads CASLNTGELFF. The CDR3 DNA reads as TGTGCCAGCCTCAACACCGGGGAGCTGTTTTTT. This chain connects TRBV12-3 or TRBV12-4 to TRBJ2-2; D is uncertain. Trimming shortened V by 8 bases and J by 2 bases, and 3 bases separated the two germline ends. This CDR3 region has 11 residues.

At least ten counts were recorded for this clonotype. The chain uses TRBV27 and TRBJ1-1; D remains unclear. The CDR3 spans 13 residues. Germline V gene sequence: CDR1 MNHEY, CDR2 SMNVEV (reference sequence). Trimming cost V 6 bases and J 4 bases, with 12 bases left between them. CDR3 DNA sequence: TGTGCCAGCAGCGGCTCAACGGGCACTGAAGCTTTCTTT. Its translation is CASSGSTGTEAFF.

This clonotype was seen repeatedly, ten times or more. This CDR3 is CSVVPGGGSYEQYF. CDR3 DNA sequence: TGCAGCGTTGTTCCAGGCGGCGGCTCATACGAGCAGTACTTC. This rearrangement joins TRBV29-1 to TRBJ2-7; no reliable D call. Germline assignment: CDR1 SQVTM and CDR2 ANQGSEA. This CDR3 is 14 amino acids long. The V end lost 4 bases, the J end lost 4 bases, and 17 bases lay between the germline ends.

This clonotype was seen many times. The V gene is TRBV2, the J gene TRBJ1-1, with 7 nucleotides matching TRBD1. V shed 10 bases, J shed 4 bases, and the junction held 9 bases outside the gene matches. Germline values: CDR1 SNHLY, CDR2 FYNNEI. The length of the CDR3 is 13 residues. The CDR3: CAITSRDSTEAFF. For the CDR3, the DNA is TGTGCCATTACAAGCAGGGACAGCACTGAAGCTTTCTTT.

This clonotype showed up many times. V is TRBV25-1 and J is TRBJ2-2, with D hard to call. The germline CDR1 and CDR2 sequences are MGHDK and SYGVNS. CDR3 length: 11 amino acids. V gave up 6 bases and J gave up 10 bases, with 9 bases separating them. Here the CDR3 reads CASSLKSELFF. DNA of the CDR3: TGTGCCAGCAGCCTAAAATCGGAGCTGTTTTTT. The entire variable domain, with the rest obtained from reference TRBV25-1 and TRBJ2-2, is as follows: EADIYQTPRYLVIGTGKKITLECSQTMGHDKMYWYQQDPGMELHLIHYSYGVNSTEKGDLSSESTVSRIRTEHFPLTLESARPSHTSQYLCASSLKSELFFGEGSRLTVL.

This clonotype came up a few times. The chain carries TRBV24-1 and TRBJ1-5; D unresolved. This CDR3 spans 13 amino acids. V lost 2 bases and J lost 4, with 5 bases in between. Germline lookup yields CDR1 KGHDR and CDR2 SFDVKD. The CDR3 sequence: CATSDWGNQPQHF. The DNA of the CDR3 is TGTGCCACCAGTGATTGGGGTAATCAGCCCCAGCATTTT.

This clonotype showed up many times. The genes are TRBV20-1 and TRBJ1-1, with 8 bases identical to TRBD1. Looked up from germline, CDR1 is DFQATT and CDR2 is SNEGSKA (reference sequence). CDR3 size: 17 residues. V was pared by 3 bases and J by 4 bases, with 16 bases of the junction left unmatched. CDR3 in amino acids: CSARKGTGPVLGTEAFF. CDR3 sequence (DNA): TGCAGTGCTAGGAAAGGGACAGGCCCAGTGTTGGGCACTGAAGCTTTCTTT.

Ten or more counts support this clonotype. The rearrangement uses TRBV27 and TRBJ1-6; D unresolved. The ends were cut back, 3 bases at V and 9 bases at J, with 12 bases in the middle. Germline V lookup: CDR1 MNHEY, CDR2 SMNVEV (reference sequence). The CDR3 loop spans 14 amino acids. CDR3 DNA: TGTGCCAGCAGTTTTAGAAGGTCGGGTTCACCCCTCCACTTT. Its translation is CASSFRRSGSPLHF.

There are many counts of this clonotype. The rearrangement joins TRBV9 to TRBJ2-1; D is perhaps TRBD2 (5 bases). V lost 2 bases and J lost 6, with 9 bases in between. Germline CDR1 and CDR2: SGDLS and YYNGEE. The CDR3 loop spans 13 amino acids. The chain's CDR3 is CASSVGLLNEQFF. For the CDR3, the DNA is TGTGCCAGCAGCGTCGGACTTCTCAATGAGCAGTTCTTC.

This clonotype came up many times. V and J are TRBV20-1 and TRBJ2-6; 8 bases line up with TRBD1. CDR3 length: 18 residues. V lost 0 bases and J lost 0; bases outside the gene matches: 7. CDR1 is DFQATT, CDR2 SNEGSKA, per germline (reference sequence). This chain's CDR3 is CSARDQGAPLSGANVLTF. The CDR3 coding sequence is TGCAGTGCTAGAGATCAGGGGGCACCCCTCTCTGGGGCCAACGTCCTGACTTTC.

This clonotype was detected many times. The CDR3 nucleotides read TGTGCCAGCAGCTTAGACGACGGCTCCTACGAGCAGTACTTC. Protein product: CASSLDDGSYEQYF. The chain links TRBV7-9 to TRBJ2-7; no definite D call. Germline lookup yields CDR1 SEHNR and CDR2 FQNEAQ (reference sequence). The length of the CDR3 is 14 residues. Trimming removed 1 base at V and 0 bases at J, with 7 bases between.

This clonotype has a count of ten or more. The chain couples TRBV25-1 to TRBJ2-1; no reliable D call. This CDR3 is 15 amino acids long. Per the germline V gene, CDR1 is MGHDK and CDR2 is SYGVNS. Trimming took 7 bases from V and 2 from J, leaving 15 bases between them. The CDR3 region is CASNPVGWPYNEQFF. The DNA for the CDR3 is TGTGCCAGCAACCCAGTGGGTTGGCCCTACAATGAGCAGTTCTTC.

This chain joins TRBV11-2 and TRBJ1-2; 9 nucleotides line up with TRBD1. V shed 1 base and J 10 bases; nucleotides not matched to a gene: 7. CDR1 SGHAT and CDR2 FQNNGV come from the germline V gene. CDR3 length equals 14 residues. CDR3 protein: CASSLGQDRGNYTF. The CDR3 region has the DNA TGTGCCAGCAGCTTAGGTCAGGACAGGGGTAACTACACCTTC.

This clonotype was seen many times. The chain couples TRBV12-3 or TRBV12-4 to TRBJ1-1, with a tentative D call TRBD1 (5 bases). V lost 5 bases, J lost 5 bases, and 15 bases lay in between. This CDR3 has 14 residues. CDR3 sequence (DNA): TGTGCCAGCAGTCCTCGCCCAGCAGGGACTGAAGCTTTCTTT. Encoded protein: CASSPRPAGTEAFF.

This clonotype appeared many times. The rearrangement links TRBV19 to TRBJ2-1, with D possibly being TRBD1 (5 bases). There are 12 residues in the CDR3. Germline CDR1 is LNHDA and CDR2 is SQIVND (reference sequence). Trimming stripped 3 bases from V and 6 bases from J, with 6 bases between. DNA for the CDR3: TGTGCCAGTAGTATGGGGCCCAATGAGCAGTTCTTC. Its translation is CASSMGPNEQFF.

This clonotype was observed at least ten times. DNA for the CDR3: TGCAGTGCTAGAGGGGACCCTTACGAAGAGACCCAGTACTTC. Encoded protein: CSARGDPYEETQYF. This chain links TRBV20-1 with TRBJ2-5; D possibly matches TRBD1 or TRBD2 (5 bases each). The CDR3 is 14 residues long. The germline V gene has CDR1 DFQATT and CDR2 SNEGSKA (reference sequence). V gave up 1 base and J gave up 3 bases, with 12 bases separating them.

This clonotype came up many times. This chain connects TRBV6-2 or TRBV6-3 to TRBJ2-2, with a possible D match to TRBD1 (6 bases). Germline V gene sequence: CDR1 MNHEY, CDR2 SVGEGT. The CDR3 has 16 amino acids. V was clipped by 6 bases and J by 0 bases, with 14 bases between them. CDR3 protein: CASSYHGTPNTGELFF. CDR3 coding DNA: TGTGCCAGCAGCTACCACGGGACACCGAACACCGGGGAGCTGTTTTTT.

This clonotype was seen many times. V and J are TRBV7-9 and TRBJ1-1, with D possibly being TRBD1 (6 bases). V shed 8 bases and J shed 6 bases, with 7 bases lying between them. This CDR3 has 10 residues. CDR1 SEHNR and CDR2 FQNEAQ come from the germline V gene (reference sequence). The CDR3 is CASEGAEAFF. Written as DNA, the CDR3 is TGTGCCAGCGAGGGGGCTGAAGCTTTCTTT.

This clonotype came up many times. This chain connects TRBV7-8 to TRBJ2-5; D ambiguous. CDR1 SGHVS and CDR2 FQNEAQ come from the germline V gene. V lost 2 bases to trimming and J lost 4 bases, with 8 bases between them. The CDR3 covers 13 residues. The CDR3: CASSLSDGETQYF. CDR3 sequence (DNA): TGTGCCAGCAGCTTATCGGATGGAGAGACCCAGTACTTC. The full variable domain, rest sourced from reference TRBV7-8 and TRBJ2-5, is GAGVSQSPRYKVAKRGQDVALRCDPISGHVSLFWYQQALGQGPEFLTYFQNEAQLDKSGLPSDRFFAERPEGSVSTLKIQRTQQEDSAVYLCASSLSDGETQYFGPGTRLLVL.

This clonotype was seen many times. The rearrangement joins TRBV2 to TRBJ1-1; TRBD1 is a possible D gene (6 bases). Germline V gene lookup returns CDR1 SNHLY and CDR2 FYNNEI. V was cut by 9 bases and J by 0 bases, with 20 bases left in between. The CDR3 spans 16 residues. CDR3 coding DNA: TGTGCCAGAATCTCACCCAGGACAGACATGAACACTGAAGCTTTCTTT. Translating it yields CARISPRTDMNTEAFF.

This clonotype occurred many times. V is TRBV5-4 and J is TRBJ1-1, with no clear D. The CDR3 contains 13 residues. V was trimmed by 3 bases and J by 3 bases, leaving 9 bases between them. Germline assignment: CDR1 SGHNT and CDR2 YYREEE (reference sequence). The CDR3 is CASSSRFDTEAFF. The CDR3 DNA sequence: TGTGCCAGCAGCTCCCGGTTTGACACTGAAGCTTTCTTT.

The sample holds many counts of this clonotype. The chain has TRBV28 and TRBJ1-2, with a possible D match to TRBD1 (6 bases). The CDR3 has 13 amino acids. The V gene lost 5 bases and the J gene lost 3 bases, with 10 bases spanning the gap. The germline gives CDR1 MDHEN, CDR2 SYDVKM. In nucleotides, the CDR3 is TGTGCCAGCAGTGAGAGACAGGACTATGGCTACACCTTC. Its translation: CASSERQDYGYTF.

This clonotype was counted ten times or more. V gene TRBV5-6 combines with J gene TRBJ2-7; D not certain. The germline CDR1 and CDR2 sequences are SGHDT and YYEEEE. The CDR3 has 14 amino acids. The V and J ends lost 0 bases and 3 bases respectively, with 10 bases between them. The CDR3 nucleotides read TGTGCCAGCAGCTTGGAACTGGATAACTACGAGCAGTACTTC. Translation: CASSLELDNYEQYF. Based on the CDR3 plus reference TRBV5-6 and TRBJ2-7, the full variable domain is DAGVTQSPTHLIKTRGQQVTLRCSPKSGHDTVSWYQQALGQGPQFIFQYYEEEERQRGNFPDRFSGHQFPNYSSELNVNALLLGDSALYLCASSLELDNYEQYFGPGTRLTVT.

This clonotype has ten or more counts. This chain connects TRBV10-3 to TRBJ2-5; D unresolved. CDR1 is ENHRY and CDR2 is SYGVKD in the germline V gene. Trimming took 3 bases from V and 4 from J, leaving 9 bases between them. This CDR3 region has 13 residues. Here the CDR3 DNA reads TGTGCCATCAGTGATAGGGAAGGAGAGACCCAGTACTTC. Amino acids: CAISDREGETQYF.